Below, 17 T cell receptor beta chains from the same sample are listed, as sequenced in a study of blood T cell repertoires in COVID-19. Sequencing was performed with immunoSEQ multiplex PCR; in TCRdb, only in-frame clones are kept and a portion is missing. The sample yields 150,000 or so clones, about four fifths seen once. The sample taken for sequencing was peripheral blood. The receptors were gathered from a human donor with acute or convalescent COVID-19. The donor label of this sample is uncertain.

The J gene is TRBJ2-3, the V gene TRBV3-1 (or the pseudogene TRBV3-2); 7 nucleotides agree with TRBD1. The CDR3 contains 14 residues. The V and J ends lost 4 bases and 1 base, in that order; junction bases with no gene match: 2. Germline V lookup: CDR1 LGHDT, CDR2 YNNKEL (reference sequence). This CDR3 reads CASSRGQRTDTQYF. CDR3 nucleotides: TGTGCCAGCAGCCGGGGACAGCGCACAGATACGCAGTATTTT.

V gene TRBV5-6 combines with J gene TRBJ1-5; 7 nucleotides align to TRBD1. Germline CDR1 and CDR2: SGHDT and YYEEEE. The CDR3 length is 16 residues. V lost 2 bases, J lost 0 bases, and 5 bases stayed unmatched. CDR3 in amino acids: CASSFGQELSNQPQHF. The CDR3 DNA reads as TGTGCCAGCAGCTTTGGACAGGAACTTAGCAATCAGCCCCAGCATTTT.

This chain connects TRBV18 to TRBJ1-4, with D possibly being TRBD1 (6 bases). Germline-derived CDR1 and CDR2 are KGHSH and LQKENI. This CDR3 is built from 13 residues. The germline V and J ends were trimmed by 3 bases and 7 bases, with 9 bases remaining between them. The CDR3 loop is CASSPRGGEKLFF. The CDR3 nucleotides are TGTGCCAGCTCACCGAGAGGGGGTGAAAAACTGTTTTTT.

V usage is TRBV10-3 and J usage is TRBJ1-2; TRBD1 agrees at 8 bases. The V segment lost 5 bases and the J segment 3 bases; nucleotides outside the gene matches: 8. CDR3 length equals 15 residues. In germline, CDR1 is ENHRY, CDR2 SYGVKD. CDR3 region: CAISQTGGEYYGYTF. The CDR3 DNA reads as TGTGCCATCAGTCAAACAGGGGGAGAATACTATGGCTACACCTTC.

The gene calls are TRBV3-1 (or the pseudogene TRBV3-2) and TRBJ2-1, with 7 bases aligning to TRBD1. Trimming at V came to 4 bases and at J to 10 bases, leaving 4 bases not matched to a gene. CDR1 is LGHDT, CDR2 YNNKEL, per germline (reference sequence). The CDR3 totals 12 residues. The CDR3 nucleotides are TGTGCCAGCAGCCCCCAGGACAGGGAGCAGTTCTTC. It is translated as CASSPQDREQFF.

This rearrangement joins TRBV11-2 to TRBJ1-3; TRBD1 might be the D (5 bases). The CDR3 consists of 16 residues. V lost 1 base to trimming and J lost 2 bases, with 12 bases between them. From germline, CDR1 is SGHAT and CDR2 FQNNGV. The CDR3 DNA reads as TGTGCCAGCAGCTTAGGAGTCGGGGGAACTGGAAACACCATATATTTT. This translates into CASSLGVGGTGNTIYF.

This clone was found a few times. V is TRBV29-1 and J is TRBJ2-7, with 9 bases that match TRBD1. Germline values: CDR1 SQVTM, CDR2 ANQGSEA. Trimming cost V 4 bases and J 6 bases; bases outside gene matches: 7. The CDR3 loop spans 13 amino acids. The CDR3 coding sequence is TGCAGCGTTGGGGGGACAGGGACGGCCGAGCAGTACTTC. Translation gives CSVGGTGTAEQYF.

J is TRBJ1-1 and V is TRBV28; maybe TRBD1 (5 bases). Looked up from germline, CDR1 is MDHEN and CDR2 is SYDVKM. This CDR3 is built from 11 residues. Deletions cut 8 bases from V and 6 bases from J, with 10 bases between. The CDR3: CASGGAPEAFF. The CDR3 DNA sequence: TGTGCCAGCGGAGGGGCTCCTGAAGCTTTCTTT.

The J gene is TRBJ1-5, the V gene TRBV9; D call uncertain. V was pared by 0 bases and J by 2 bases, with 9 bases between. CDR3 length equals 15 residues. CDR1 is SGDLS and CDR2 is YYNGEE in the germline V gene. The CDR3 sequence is CASSVEGGGNQPQHF. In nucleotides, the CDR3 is TGTGCCAGCAGCGTAGAGGGAGGCGGCAATCAGCCCCAGCATTTT.

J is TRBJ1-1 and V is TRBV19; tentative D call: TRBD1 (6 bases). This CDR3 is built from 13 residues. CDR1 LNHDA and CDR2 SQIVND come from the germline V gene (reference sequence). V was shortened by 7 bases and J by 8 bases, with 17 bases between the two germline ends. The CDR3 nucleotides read TGTGCCAGTACTAGACAGGCGCTCTCGGAAGCTTTCTTT. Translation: CASTRQALSEAFF. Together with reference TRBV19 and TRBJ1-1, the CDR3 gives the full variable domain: DGGITQSPKYLFRKEGQNVTLSCEQNLNHDAMYWYRQDPGQGLRLIYYSQIVNDFQKGDIAEGYSVSREKKESFPLTVTSAQKNPTAFYLCASTRQALSEAFFGQGTRLTVV.

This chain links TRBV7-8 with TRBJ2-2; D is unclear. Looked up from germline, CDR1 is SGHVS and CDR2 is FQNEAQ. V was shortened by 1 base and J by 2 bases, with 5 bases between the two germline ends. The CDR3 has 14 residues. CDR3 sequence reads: CASSLGANTGELFF. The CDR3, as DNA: TGTGCCAGCAGCTTAGGGGCTAACACCGGGGAGCTGTTTTTT.

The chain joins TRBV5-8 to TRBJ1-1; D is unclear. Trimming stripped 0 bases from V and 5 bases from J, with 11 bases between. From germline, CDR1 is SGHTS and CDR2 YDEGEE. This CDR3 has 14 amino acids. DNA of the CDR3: TGTGCCAGCAGCTTGGTTTCGGGCGGGACTGAAGCTTTCTTT. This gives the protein CASSLVSGGTEAFF.

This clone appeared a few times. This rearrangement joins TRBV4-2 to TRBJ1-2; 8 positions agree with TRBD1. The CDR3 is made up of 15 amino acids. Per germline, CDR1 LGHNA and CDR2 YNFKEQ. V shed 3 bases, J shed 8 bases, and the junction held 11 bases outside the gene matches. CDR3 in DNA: TGTGCCAGCAGCCACACGTCCGACAGGGGAAAAGGCTACACCTTC. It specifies CASSHTSDRGKGYTF.

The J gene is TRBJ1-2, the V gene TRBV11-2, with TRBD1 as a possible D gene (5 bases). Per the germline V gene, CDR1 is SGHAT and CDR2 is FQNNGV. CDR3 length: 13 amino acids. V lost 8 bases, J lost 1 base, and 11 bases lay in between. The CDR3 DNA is TGTGCCAGCGGAGACAGACTTAACTATGGCTACACCTTC. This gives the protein CASGDRLNYGYTF.

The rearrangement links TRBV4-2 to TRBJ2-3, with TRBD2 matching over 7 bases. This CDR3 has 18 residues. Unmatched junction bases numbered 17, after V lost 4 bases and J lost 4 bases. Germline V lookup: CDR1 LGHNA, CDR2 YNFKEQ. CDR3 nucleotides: TGTGCCAGCAGCCCTTTTGGAGCGGGGTTGGGGAGGGCAGATACGCAGTATTTT. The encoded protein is CASSPFGAGLGRADTQYF.

The CDR3 loop is CASSPYHNRDFSSTEAFF. The CDR3 bases are TGTGCCAGCTCACCATATCACAACAGGGATTTCAGTAGCACTGAAGCTTTCTTT. This chain joins TRBV18 and TRBJ1-1; a weak D match, TRBD1 (6 bases). The CDR3 spans 18 residues. CDR1 is KGHSH and CDR2 is LQKENI in the germline V gene. Trimming stripped 2 bases from V and 4 bases from J, with 23 bases between.

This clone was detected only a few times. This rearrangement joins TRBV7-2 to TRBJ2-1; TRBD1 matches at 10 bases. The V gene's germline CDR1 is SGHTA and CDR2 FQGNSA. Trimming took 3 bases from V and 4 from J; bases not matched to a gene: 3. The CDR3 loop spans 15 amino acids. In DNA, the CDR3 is TGTGCCAGCAGCTTTCCGGGACAGGGGTACAATGAGCAGTTCTTC. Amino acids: CASSFPGQGYNEQFF.